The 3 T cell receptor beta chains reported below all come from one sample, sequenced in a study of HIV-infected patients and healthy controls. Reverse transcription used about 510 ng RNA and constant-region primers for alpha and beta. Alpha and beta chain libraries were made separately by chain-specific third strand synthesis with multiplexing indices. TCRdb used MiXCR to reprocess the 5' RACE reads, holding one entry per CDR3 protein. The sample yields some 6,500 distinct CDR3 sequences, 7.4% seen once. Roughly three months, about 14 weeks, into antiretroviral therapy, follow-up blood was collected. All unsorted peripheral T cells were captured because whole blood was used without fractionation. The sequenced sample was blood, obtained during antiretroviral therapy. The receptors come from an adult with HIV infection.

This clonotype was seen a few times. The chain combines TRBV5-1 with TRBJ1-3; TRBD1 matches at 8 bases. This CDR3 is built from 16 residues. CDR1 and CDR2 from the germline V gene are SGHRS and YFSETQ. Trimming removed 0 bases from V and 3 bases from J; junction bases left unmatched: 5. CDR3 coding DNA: TGCGCCAGCAGCTTGGGGGGACAGGTCGATGGAAACACCATATATTTT. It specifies CASSLGGQVDGNTIYF.

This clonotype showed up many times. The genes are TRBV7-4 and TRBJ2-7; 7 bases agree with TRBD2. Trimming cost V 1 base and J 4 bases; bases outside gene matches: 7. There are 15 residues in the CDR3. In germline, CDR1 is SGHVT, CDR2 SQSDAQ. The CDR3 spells CASSLGKGGLYEQYF. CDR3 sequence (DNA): TGTGCCAGCAGCTTAGGGAAGGGAGGGTTATACGAGCAGTACTTC.

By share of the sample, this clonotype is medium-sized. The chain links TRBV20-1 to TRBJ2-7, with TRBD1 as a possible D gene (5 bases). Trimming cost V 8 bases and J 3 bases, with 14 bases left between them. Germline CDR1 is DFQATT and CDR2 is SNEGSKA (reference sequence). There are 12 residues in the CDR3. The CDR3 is CSKQAIYYEQYF. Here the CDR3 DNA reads TGCAGTAAACAGGCGATATACTACGAGCAGTACTTC.